The clone carrying this TCR beta chain was observed a handful of times. Its antigen is not identified. Germline-derived CDR1 and CDR2 are DFQATT and SNEGSKA (reference sequence). The CDR3 contains 15 residues. Germline trimming cut 6 bases from V and 7 bases from J; bases unmatched to any gene: 9. This record comes from a study of post-analysis software for immune sequencing data. cDNA libraries for TCR beta contained unique molecular identifiers. One entry per CDR3 protein, called by TCRdb with MiXCR from the PCR reads. Of 380,000 or so distinct CDR3 sequences in the sample, roughly 36% were seen once. Study observations and caveats: Controls had significantly higher normalized Chao1 diversity than multiple sclerosis patients. A few TRBV segments (TRBV5-6, TRBV5-1 and TRBV20-1 among them) occurred more frequently in patients than in controls. Same-batch preparations were strongly co-clustered by F measure.

Material: blood. The chain is built from TRBV20-1 and TRBJ2-3, with 14 bases matching TRBD2. This TCR derives from a girl under 18 with multiple sclerosis. CDR3: CSAVSGLAGVNTQYF. Here the CDR3 DNA reads TGCAGTGCAGTTTCGGGACTAGCGGGGGTTAATACGCAGTATTTT.